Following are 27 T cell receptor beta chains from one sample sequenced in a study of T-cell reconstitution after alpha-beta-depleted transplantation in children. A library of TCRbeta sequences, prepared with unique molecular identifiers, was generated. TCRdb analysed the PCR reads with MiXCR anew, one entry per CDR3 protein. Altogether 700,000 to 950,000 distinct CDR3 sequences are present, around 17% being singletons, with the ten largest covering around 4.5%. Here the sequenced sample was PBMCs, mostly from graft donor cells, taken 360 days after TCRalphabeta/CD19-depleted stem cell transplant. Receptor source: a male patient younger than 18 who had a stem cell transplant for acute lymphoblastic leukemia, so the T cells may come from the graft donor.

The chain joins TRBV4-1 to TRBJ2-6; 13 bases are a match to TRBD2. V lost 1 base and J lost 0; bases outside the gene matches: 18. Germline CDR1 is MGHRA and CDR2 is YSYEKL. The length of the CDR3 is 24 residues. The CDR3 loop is CASSQVRGGQTSGRSYSGANVLTF. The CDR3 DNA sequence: TGCGCCAGCAGCCAAGTTCGGGGGGGCCAGACTAGCGGGAGGTCATACTCTGGGGCCAACGTCCTGACTTTC.

The CDR3: CASTPVEAGTDTQYF. The DNA for the CDR3 is TGTGCCAGCACCCCGGTTGAGGCTGGCACAGATACGCAGTATTTT. The rearrangement uses TRBV7-8 and TRBJ2-3; D remains unclear. The CDR3 totals 15 residues. V shed 7 bases and J shed 1 base, with 15 bases lying between them. Germline lookup yields CDR1 SGHVS and CDR2 FQNEAQ.

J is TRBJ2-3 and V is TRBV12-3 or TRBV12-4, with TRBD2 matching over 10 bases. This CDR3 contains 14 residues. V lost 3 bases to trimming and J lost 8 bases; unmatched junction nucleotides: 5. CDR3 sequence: CASSFLAGDLTQYF. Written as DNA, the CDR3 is TGTGCCAGCAGTTTCCTAGCGGGGGATCTTACGCAGTATTTT.

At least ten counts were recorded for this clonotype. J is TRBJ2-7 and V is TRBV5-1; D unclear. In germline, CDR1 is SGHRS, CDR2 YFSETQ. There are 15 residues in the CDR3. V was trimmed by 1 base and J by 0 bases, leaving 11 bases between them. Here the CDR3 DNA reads TGCGCCAGCAGCTTGCGGCAGGCCCACTCCTACGAGCAGTACTTC. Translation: CASSLRQAHSYEQYF.

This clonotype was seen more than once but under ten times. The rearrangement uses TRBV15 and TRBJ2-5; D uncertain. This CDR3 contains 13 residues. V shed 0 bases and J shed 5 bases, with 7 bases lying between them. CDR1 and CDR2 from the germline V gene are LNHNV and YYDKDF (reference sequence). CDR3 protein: CATSREGRETQYF. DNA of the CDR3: TGTGCCACCAGCAGAGAAGGGCGTGAGACCCAGTACTTC.

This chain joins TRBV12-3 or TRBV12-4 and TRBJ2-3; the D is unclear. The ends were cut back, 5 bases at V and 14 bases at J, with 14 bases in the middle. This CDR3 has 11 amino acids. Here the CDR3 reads CASSLRQSPYF. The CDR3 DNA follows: TGTGCCAGCAGTCTCAGACAATCGCCGTATTTT.

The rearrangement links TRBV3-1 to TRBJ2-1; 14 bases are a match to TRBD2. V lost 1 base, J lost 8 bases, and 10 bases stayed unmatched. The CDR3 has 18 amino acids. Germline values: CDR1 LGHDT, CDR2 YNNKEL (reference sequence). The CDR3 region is CASSQAAGTSGSRDEQFF. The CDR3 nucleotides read TGTGCCAGCAGCCAAGCAGCAGGGACTAGCGGGAGTAGAGATGAGCAGTTCTTC.

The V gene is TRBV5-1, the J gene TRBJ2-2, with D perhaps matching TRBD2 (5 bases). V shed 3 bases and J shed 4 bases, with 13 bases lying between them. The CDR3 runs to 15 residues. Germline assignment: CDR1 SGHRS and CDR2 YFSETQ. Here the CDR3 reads CASSSEVAGTGELFF. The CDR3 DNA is TGCGCCAGCAGCTCGGAGGTAGCAGGCACCGGGGAGCTGTTTTTT.

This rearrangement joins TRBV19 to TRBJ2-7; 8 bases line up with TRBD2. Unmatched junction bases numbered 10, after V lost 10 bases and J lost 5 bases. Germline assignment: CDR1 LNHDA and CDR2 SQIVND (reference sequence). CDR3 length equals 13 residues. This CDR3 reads CATNSGTIDEQYF. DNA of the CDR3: TGTGCCACCAATAGCGGGACGATCGACGAGCAGTACTTC.

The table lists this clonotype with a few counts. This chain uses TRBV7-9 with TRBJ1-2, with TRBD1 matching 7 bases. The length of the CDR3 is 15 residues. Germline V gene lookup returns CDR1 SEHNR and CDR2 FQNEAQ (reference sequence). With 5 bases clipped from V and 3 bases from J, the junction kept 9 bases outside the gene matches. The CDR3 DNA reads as TGTGCCAGCAGCCGGGGGGGTGACAGGGACTATGGCTACACCTTC. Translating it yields CASSRGGDRDYGYTF.

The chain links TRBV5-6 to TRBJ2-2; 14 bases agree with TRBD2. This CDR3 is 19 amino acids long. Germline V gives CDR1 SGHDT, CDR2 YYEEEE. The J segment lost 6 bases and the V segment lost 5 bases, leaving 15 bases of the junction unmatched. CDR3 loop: CASSGLAGGWELRPGELFF. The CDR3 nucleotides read TGTGCCAGCAGTGGACTAGCGGGAGGTTGGGAACTTCGGCCCGGGGAGCTGTTTTTT.

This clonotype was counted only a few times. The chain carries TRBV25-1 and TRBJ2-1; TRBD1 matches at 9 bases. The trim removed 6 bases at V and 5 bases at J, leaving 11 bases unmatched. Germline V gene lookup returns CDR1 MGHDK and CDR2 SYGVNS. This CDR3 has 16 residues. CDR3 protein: CASRPQGARGHNEQFF. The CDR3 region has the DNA TGTGCCAGCAGACCACAGGGGGCGCGAGGCCACAATGAGCAGTTCTTC.

CDR3 bases: TGCGCCAGCAGCACGTCTTCAGGGGGACGGATGAACACTGAAGCTTTCTTT. The encoded protein is CASSTSSGGRMNTEAFF. The chain has TRBV5-1 and TRBJ1-1; TRBD1 agrees at 7 bases. The CDR3 has 17 residues. Germline CDR1 reads SGHRS; CDR2 reads YFSETQ. The ends lost 4 bases at V and 0 bases at J; junction bases unmatched: 12.

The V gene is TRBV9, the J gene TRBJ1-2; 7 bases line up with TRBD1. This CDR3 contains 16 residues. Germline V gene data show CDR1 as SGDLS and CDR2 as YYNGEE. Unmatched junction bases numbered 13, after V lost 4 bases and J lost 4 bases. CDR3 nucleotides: TGTGCCAGCAGCCCTGGAGGGGGCAGGGTACGCTATGGCTACACCTTC. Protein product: CASSPGGGRVRYGYTF.

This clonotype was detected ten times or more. CDR3 region: CASSLPGLQPGELFF. CDR3 in DNA: TGTGCCAGCTCACTGCCGGGACTGCAACCCGGGGAGCTGTTTTTT. This chain uses TRBV18 with TRBJ2-2, with a possible D match to TRBD2 (6 bases). The CDR3 is made up of 15 amino acids. With 4 bases removed from V and 6 bases from J, the gap between germline ends came to 15 bases. Germline V gene sequence: CDR1 KGHSH, CDR2 LQKENI.

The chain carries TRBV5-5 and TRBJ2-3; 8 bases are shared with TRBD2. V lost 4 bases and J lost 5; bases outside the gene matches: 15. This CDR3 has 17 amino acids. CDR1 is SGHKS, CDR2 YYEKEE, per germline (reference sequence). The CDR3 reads CASSPPIRSGRGDTQYF. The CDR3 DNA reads TGTGCCAGCAGCCCGCCTATTAGGAGCGGGAGAGGAGATACGCAGTATTTT.

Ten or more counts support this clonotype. CDR3 loop: CASSRRAGGPSYNEQFF. CDR3 nucleotides: TGTGCCAGCAGCCGGAGAGCGGGAGGGCCATCCTACAATGAGCAGTTCTTC. The rearrangement links TRBV28 to TRBJ2-1; 10 bases match TRBD2. Germline V lookup: CDR1 MDHEN, CDR2 SYDVKM. CDR3 length: 17 amino acids. V trimming: 6 bases; J trimming: 1 base; junction bases outside the gene matches: 9.

The CDR3 region is CASTGGQLAAYYNEQFF. In nucleotides, the CDR3 is TGTGCCAGCACGGGGGGTCAACTAGCGGCATACTACAATGAGCAGTTCTTC. This chain connects TRBV12-3 or TRBV12-4 to TRBJ2-1, with 8 bases aligning to TRBD2. This CDR3 is 17 amino acids long. V trimming: 7 bases; J trimming: 3 bases; junction bases outside the gene matches: 14.

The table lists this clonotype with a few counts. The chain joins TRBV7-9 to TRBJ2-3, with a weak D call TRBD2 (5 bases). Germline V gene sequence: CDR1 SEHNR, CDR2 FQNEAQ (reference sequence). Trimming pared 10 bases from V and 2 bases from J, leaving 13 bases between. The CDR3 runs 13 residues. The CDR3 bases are TGTGCCACCAACCTAGCCGCCACAGATACGCAGTATTTT. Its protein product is CATNLAATDTQYF. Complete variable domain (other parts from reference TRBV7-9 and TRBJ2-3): DTGVSQNPRHKITKRGQNVTFRCDPISEHNRLYWYRQTLGQGPEFLTYFQNEAQLEKSRLLSDRFSAERPKGSFSTLEIQRTEQGDSAMYLCATNLAATDTQYFGPGTRLTVL.

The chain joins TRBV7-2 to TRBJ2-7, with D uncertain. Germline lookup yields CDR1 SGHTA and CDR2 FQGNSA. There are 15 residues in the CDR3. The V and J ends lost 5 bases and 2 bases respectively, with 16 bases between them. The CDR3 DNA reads TGTGCCAGCAGCCGTGTCCGGTGGCCCACCTACGAGCAGTACTTC. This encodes CASSRVRWPTYEQYF.

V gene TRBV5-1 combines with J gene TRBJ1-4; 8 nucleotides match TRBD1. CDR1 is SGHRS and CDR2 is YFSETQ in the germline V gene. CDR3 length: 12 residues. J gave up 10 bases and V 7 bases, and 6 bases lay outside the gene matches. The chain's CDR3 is CASGQGAGKLFF. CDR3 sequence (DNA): TGCGCCAGCGGCCAGGGGGCCGGAAAACTGTTTTTT.

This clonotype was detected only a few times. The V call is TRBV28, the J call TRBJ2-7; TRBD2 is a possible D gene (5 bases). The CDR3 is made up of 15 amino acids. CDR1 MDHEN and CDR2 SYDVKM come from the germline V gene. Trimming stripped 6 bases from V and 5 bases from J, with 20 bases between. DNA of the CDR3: TGTGCCAGCAGCCTTGCTGGGAGATCAGGCGACGAGCAGTACTTC. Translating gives CASSLAGRSGDEQYF.

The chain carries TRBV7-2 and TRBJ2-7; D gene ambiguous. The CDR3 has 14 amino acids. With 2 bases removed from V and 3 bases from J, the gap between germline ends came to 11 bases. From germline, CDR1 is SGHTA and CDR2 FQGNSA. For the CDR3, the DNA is TGTGCCAGCAGCTTATCGGATCCTCTCTACGAGCAGTACTTC. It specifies CASSLSDPLYEQYF.

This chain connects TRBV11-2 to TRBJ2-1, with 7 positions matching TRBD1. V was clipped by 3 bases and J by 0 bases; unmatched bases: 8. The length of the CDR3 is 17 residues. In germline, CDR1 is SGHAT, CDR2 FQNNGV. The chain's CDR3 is CASSFGQAMSSYNEQFF. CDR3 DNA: TGTGCCAGCAGCTTTGGACAGGCAATGAGCTCCTACAATGAGCAGTTCTTC.

The CDR3 bases are TGTGCCAGCAACTATCTAGAGGATACGCAGTATTTT. Translation gives CASNYLEDTQYF. J is TRBJ2-3 and V is TRBV12-3 or TRBV12-4; D ambiguous. The V and J ends lost 7 bases and 6 bases respectively, with 11 bases between them. The CDR3 extends over 12 amino acids.

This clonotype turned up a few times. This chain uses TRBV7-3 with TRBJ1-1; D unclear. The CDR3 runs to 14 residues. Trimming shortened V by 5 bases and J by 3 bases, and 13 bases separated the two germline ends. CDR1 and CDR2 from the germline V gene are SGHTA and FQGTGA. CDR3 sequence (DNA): TGTGCCAGCAGCGCAACGGGTGGGGACACTGAAGCTTTCTTT. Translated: CASSATGGDTEAFF.

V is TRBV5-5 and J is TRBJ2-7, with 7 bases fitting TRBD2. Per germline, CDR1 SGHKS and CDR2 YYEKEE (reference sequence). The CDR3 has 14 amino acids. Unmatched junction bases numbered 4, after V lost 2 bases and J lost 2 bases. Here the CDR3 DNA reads TGTGCCAGCAGCTTTGCGGGAGTGACCTACGAGCAGTACTTC. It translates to CASSFAGVTYEQYF.